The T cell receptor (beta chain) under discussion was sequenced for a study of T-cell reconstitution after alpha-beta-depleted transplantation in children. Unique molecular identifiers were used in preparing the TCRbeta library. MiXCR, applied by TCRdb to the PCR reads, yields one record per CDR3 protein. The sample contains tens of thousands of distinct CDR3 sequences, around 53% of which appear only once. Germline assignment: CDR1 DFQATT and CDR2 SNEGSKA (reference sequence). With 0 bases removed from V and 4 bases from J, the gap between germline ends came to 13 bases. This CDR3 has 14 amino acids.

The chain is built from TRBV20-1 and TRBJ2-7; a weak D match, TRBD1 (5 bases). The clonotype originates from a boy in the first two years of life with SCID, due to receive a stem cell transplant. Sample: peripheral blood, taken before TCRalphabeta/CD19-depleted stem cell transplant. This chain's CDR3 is CSARDGSGIYEQYF. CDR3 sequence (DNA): TGCAGTGCTAGAGATGGGTCAGGGATTTACGAGCAGTACTTC.